This is a list of T cell receptor beta chains from one sample in a study of blood T cell repertoires in COVID-19. Assay: immunoSEQ multiplex PCR; the TCRdb copy retains only in-frame clones and omits some. In the table there are about 240,000 clones, 86% of which are singletons. Sequenced sample: peripheral blood. Receptors originate from a woman in her 50s with COVID-19, enrolled during active disease. CDR3s include the opening cysteine and the closing phenylalanine or tryptophan. Fields, in order: clone size, D gene, J gene, V gene, CDR3 protein, CDR3 DNA. The D gene is left open where the match is weak. Clone size is shown for a subset of rows, as once, few, many or a class of expanded clone.

NA | TRBD1 | TRBJ1-1 | TRBV18 | CASSPDRYTEAFF | TGTGCCAGCTCACCGGACAGGTACACTGAAGCTTTCTTT
NA | NA | TRBJ1-1 | TRBV15 | CATSRDRSAEAFF | TGTGCCACCAGCAGAGATCGGTCCGCTGAAGCTTTCTTT
NA | TRBD1 | TRBJ1-1 | TRBV3-1/TRBV3-2 | CASSQDEGQGEAFF | TGTGCCAGCAGCCAAGATGAAGGACAGGGTGAAGCTTTCTTT
NA | NA | TRBJ2-3 | TRBV30 | CACQGGGGPTDTQYF | TGTGCCTGTCAAGGGGGCGGGGGGCCCACAGATACGCAGTATTTT
NA | TRBD1 | TRBJ1-2 | TRBV24-1 | CATSPGQGKNYGYTF | TGTGCCACCAGTCCGGGACAGGGAAAGAACTATGGCTACACCTTC
once | NA | TRBJ1-5 | TRBV6-5 | CASSSGVDGNQPQHF | TGTGCCAGCAGCTCCGGTGTCGATGGCAATCAGCCCCAGCATTTT
NA | NA | TRBJ1-1 | TRBV28 | CASSLPRPGKGTEAFF | TGTGCCAGCAGTTTACCACGACCGGGGAAGGGCACTGAAGCTTTCTTT
once | NA | TRBJ1-2 | TRBV25-1 | CASSYGGSYGYTF | TGTGCCAGCAGCTACGGGGGGTCGTATGGCTACACCTTC
NA | TRBD1 | TRBJ2-3 | TRBV13 | CASSLGRTGTDTQYF | TGTGCCAGCAGCTTAGGGAGGACAGGAACAGATACGCAGTATTTT
once | NA | TRBJ2-1 | TRBV28 | CASSPIFGPSNEQFF | TGTGCCAGCAGTCCCATCTTCGGTCCCTCCAATGAGCAGTTCTTC
NA | NA | TRBJ1-4 | TRBV5-8 | CASSLGSGGNEKLFF | TGTGCCAGCAGCTTAGGGTCAGGAGGTAATGAAAAACTGTTTTTT
NA | TRBD2 | TRBJ2-1 | TRBV11-3 | CASSSSGTSDGEQFF | TGTGCCAGCAGCTCCTCCGGGACTAGCGACGGTGAGCAGTTCTTC
NA | NA | TRBJ2-3 | TRBV28 | CASSPNRGTDTQYF | TGTGCCAGCAGTCCCAACAGAGGCACAGATACGCAGTATTTT
once | NA | TRBJ2-1 | TRBV11-2 | CASSFSHGSSYNEQFF | TGTGCCAGCAGCTTCTCCCACGGGAGCTCCTACAATGAGCAGTTCTTC